A selection of T cell receptor beta chains follows, all from one sample in a study of blood T cell repertoires in COVID-19. Here immunoSEQ multiplex PCR was the method, and the copy in TCRdb shows in-frame clones only, minus some. The sample lists 150,000 to 200,000 clones; about four fifths were seen once. The specimen sequenced was peripheral blood. The receptor source for this set is a man between 65 and 85 years old with active or convalescent COVID-19. CDR3s include the opening cysteine and the closing phenylalanine or tryptophan. Each record gives: V gene, clone size, CDR3 protein. Size tells how often a clone was seen (once, few, many) or the class of an expanded clone, and some rows leave it out.

v_gene: TRBV2
abundance: -
CDR3aa: CASSDVQTQYF

v_gene: TRBV25-1
abundance: -
CDR3aa: CASSAQGAGNQPQHF

v_gene: TRBV13
abundance: -
CDR3aa: CASSPGLMNPSGYTF

v_gene: TRBV30
abundance: once
CDR3aa: CAWTPPGNNYGYTF

v_gene: TRBV5-4
abundance: -
CDR3aa: CASSSQNDNEQFF

v_gene: TRBV5-6
abundance: -
CDR3aa: CASSLGRTAYGYTF

v_gene: TRBV29-1
abundance: -
CDR3aa: CSVDGGTGEKLFF

v_gene: TRBV7-2
abundance: -
CDR3aa: CASSFYGANVLTF

v_gene: TRBV6-5
abundance: -
CDR3aa: CASRQYSNQPQHF

v_gene: TRBV6-5
abundance: -
CDR3aa: CASSRQGDTEAFF

v_gene: TRBV14
abundance: -
CDR3aa: CASSQDMSGYTEAFF

v_gene: TRBV4-2
abundance: -
CDR3aa: CASSQGLGTGDYGYTF

v_gene: TRBV7-7
abundance: once
CDR3aa: CASSRQFQETQYF

v_gene: TRBV11-2
abundance: -
CDR3aa: CASSPSRSGANVLTF

v_gene: TRBV29-1
abundance: -
CDR3aa: CSVDKGLHSDTQYF

v_gene: TRBV27
abundance: -
CDR3aa: CASRMTASPLHF

v_gene: TRBV7-2
abundance: -
CDR3aa: CASSAWTGKPSPLHF

v_gene: TRBV3-1/TRBV3-2
abundance: -
CDR3aa: CASSPAASTSSVRYEQYF

v_gene: TRBV24-1
abundance: -
CDR3aa: CATSDAGQSYGYTF

v_gene: TRBV29-1
abundance: -
CDR3aa: CSVADRGIYNEQFF

v_gene: TRBV5-6
abundance: -
CDR3aa: CASSSWDRVDQPQHF

v_gene: TRBV3-1/TRBV3-2
abundance: few
CDR3aa: CASSQADGVWETQYF

v_gene: TRBV9
abundance: once
CDR3aa: CASSGGLYNTEAFF

v_gene: TRBV19
abundance: -
CDR3aa: CASSIRTGKGTDTQYF

v_gene: TRBV5-1
abundance: -
CDR3aa: CASRLGREFYNEQFF

v_gene: TRBV30
abundance: -
CDR3aa: CAWSPGLAFAGELFF

v_gene: TRBV18
abundance: -
CDR3aa: CASSPGLAGEGFF

v_gene: TRBV7-8
abundance: -
CDR3aa: CASSGRTLSGNTIYF

v_gene: TRBV5-1
abundance: -
CDR3aa: CASSPMKTSGSADTQYF

v_gene: TRBV30
abundance: -
CDR3aa: CAWSESGGEQYF

v_gene: TRBV11-2
abundance: -
CDR3aa: CASSPGPRGTYEQYF

v_gene: TRBV7-2
abundance: -
CDR3aa: CASSTGTSVVDEQFF

v_gene: TRBV10-3
abundance: once
CDR3aa: CAIKGTGVGQPQHF

v_gene: TRBV6-4
abundance: -
CDR3aa: CASSASYRGNSPLHF

v_gene: TRBV6-2/TRBV6-3
abundance: -
CDR3aa: CASSLLGGHNQPQHF

v_gene: TRBV5-1
abundance: few
CDR3aa: CASSYLLAGDTGELFF

v_gene: TRBV6-5
abundance: -
CDR3aa: CASRRQASQGYTF

v_gene: TRBV6-6
abundance: -
CDR3aa: CASEPGGKYEQYF

v_gene: TRBV15
abundance: -
CDR3aa: CATSRTGTGEGYTF

v_gene: TRBV19
abundance: -
CDR3aa: CASSPIQGLQETQYF

v_gene: TRBV5-4
abundance: -
CDR3aa: CASSLDLDRNTEAFF

v_gene: TRBV5-1
abundance: -
CDR3aa: CASSPIAGLQDTQYF

v_gene: TRBV7-6
abundance: -
CDR3aa: CASSLGRLAGLNEQFF

v_gene: TRBV5-5
abundance: -
CDR3aa: CASSPAGVGEKLFF

v_gene: TRBV6-6
abundance: -
CDR3aa: CASSPDRNLYGYTF

v_gene: TRBV18
abundance: -
CDR3aa: CASSPLRSGYEQYF

v_gene: TRBV30
abundance: -
CDR3aa: CAGLQAANEQFF

v_gene: TRBV20-1
abundance: -
CDR3aa: CSAEGRETQYF

v_gene: TRBV24-1
abundance: -
CDR3aa: CASDLDRNTEAFF

v_gene: TRBV2
abundance: -
CDR3aa: CASSGGTGGLHF

v_gene: TRBV19
abundance: -
CDR3aa: CATGQGSNQPQHF

v_gene: TRBV7-2
abundance: -
CDR3aa: CASSLAGTGEYNEQFF

v_gene: TRBV29-1
abundance: -
CDR3aa: CSVGGTGSSYGQYF

v_gene: TRBV6-5
abundance: -
CDR3aa: CASSYGSGRTETQYF

v_gene: TRBV19
abundance: few
CDR3aa: CASRKGFSTGEQYF

v_gene: TRBV7-9
abundance: -
CDR3aa: CASSREFRAFF

v_gene: TRBV18
abundance: -
CDR3aa: CASSPVGERTEAFF